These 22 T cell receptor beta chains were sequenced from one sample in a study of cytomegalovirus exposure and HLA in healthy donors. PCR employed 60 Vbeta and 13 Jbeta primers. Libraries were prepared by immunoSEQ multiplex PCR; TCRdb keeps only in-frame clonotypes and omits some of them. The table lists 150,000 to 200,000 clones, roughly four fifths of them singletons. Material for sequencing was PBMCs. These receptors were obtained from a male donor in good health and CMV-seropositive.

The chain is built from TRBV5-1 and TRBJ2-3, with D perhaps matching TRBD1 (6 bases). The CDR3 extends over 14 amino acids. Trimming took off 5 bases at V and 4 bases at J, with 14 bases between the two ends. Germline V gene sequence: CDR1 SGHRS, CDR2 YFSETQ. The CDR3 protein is CASRIGSGADTQYF. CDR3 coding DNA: TGCGCCAGCAGAATCGGCTCAGGGGCAGATACGCAGTATTTT.

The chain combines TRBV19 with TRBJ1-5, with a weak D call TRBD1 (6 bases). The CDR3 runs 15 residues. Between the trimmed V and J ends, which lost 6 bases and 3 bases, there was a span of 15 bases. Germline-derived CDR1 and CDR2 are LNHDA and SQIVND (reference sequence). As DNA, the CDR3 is TGTGCCAGTAGCCAAGGGGGTCAACTCAATCAGCCCCAGCATTTT. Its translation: CASSQGGQLNQPQHF.

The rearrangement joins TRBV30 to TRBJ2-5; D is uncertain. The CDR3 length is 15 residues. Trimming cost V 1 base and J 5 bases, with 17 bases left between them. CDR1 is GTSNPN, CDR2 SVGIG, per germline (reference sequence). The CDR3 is CAWSGRPRGGETQYF. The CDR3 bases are TGTGCCTGGAGTGGCAGGCCCCGTGGTGGTGAGACCCAGTACTTC.

DNA for the CDR3: TGTGCCAGCAGTGCCGGGACACCCTTCTCTGGAAACACCATATATTTT. It codes for CASSAGTPFSGNTIYF. The V gene is TRBV6-1, the J gene TRBJ1-3; D is possibly TRBD1 (6 bases). This CDR3 region has 16 residues. V was trimmed by 4 bases and J by 0 bases, leaving 13 bases between them. Germline V lookup: CDR1 MNHNS, CDR2 SASEGT.

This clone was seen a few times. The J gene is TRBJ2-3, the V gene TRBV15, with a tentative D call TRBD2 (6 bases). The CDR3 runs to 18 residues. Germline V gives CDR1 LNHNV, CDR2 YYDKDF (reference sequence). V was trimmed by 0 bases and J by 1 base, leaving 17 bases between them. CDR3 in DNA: TGTGCCACCAGCAGAGAGGATTCCAGACTAGATGGCACAGATACGCAGTATTTT. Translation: CATSREDSRLDGTDTQYF.

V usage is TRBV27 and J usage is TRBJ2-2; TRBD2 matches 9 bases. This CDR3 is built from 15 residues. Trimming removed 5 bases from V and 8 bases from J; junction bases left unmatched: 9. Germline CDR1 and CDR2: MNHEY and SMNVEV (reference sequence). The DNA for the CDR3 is TGTGCCAGCAGTCCGGGACTAGCCTTACAGGGGGAGCTGTTTTTT. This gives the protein CASSPGLALQGELFF.

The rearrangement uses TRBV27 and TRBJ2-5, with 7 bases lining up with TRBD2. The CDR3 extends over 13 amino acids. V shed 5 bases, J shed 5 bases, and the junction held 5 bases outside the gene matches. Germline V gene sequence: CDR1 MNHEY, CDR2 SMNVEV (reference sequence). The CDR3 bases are TGTGCCAGCAGTACGGGCGGGAGTGAGACCCAGTACTTC. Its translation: CASSTGGSETQYF.

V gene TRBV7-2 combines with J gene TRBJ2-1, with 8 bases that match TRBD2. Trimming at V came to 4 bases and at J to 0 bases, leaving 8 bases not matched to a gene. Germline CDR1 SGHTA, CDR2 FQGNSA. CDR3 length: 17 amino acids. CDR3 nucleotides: TGTGCCAGCAGCTCCATGCGGGGGGAATACTCCTACAATGAGCAGTTCTTC. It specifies CASSSMRGEYSYNEQFF.

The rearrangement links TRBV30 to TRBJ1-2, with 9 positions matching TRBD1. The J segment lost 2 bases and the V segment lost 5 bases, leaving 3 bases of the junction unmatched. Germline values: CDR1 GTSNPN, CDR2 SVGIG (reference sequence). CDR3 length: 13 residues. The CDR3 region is CAWDGQGNYGYTF. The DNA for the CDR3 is TGTGCCTGGGACGGACAGGGGAACTATGGCTACACCTTC.

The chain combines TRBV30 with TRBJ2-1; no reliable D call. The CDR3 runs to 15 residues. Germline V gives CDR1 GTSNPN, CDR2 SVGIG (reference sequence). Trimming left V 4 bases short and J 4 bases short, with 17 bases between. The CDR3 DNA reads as TGTGCCTGGACGGCAGCGATCTTTGGTTACAATGAGCAGTTCTTC. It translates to CAWTAAIFGYNEQFF.

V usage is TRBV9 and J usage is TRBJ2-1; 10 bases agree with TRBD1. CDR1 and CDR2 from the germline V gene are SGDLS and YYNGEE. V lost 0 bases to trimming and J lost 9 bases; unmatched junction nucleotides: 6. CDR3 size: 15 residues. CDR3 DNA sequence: TGTGCCAGCAGCGTAGAAGGGACAGGGGTCGGTGAGCAGTTCTTC. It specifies CASSVEGTGVGEQFF. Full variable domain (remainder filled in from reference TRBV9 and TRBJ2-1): DSGVTQTPKHLITATGQRVTLRCSPRSGDLSVYWYQQSLDQGLQFLIQYYNGEERAKGNILERFSAQQFPDLHSELNLSSLELGDSALYFCASSVEGTGVGEQFFGPGTRLTVL.

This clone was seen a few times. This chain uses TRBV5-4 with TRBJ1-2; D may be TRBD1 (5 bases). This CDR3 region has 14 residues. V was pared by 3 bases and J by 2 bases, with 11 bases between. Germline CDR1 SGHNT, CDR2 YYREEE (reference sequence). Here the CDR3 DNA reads TGTGCCAGCAGCTCCTATGGGGCAAACTATGGCTACACCTTC. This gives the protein CASSSYGANYGYTF.

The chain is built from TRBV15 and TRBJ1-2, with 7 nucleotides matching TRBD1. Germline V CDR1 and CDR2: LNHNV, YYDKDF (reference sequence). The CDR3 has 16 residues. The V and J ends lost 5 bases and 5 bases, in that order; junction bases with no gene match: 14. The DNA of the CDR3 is TGTGCCACCAGCCGACCCCTGACAGGGAAGGTTTATGGCTACACCTTC. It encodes CATSRPLTGKVYGYTF.

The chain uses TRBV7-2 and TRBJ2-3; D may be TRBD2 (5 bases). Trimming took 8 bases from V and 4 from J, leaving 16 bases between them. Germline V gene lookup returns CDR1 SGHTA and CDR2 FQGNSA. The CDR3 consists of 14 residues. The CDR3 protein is CASSRDSKADTQYF. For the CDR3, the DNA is TGTGCCAGCTCACGGGATTCAAAGGCAGATACGCAGTATTTT.

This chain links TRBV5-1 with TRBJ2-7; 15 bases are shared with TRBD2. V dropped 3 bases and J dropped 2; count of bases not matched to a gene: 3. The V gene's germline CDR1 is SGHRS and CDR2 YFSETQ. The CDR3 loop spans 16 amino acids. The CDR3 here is CASSSGTSGRPYEQYF. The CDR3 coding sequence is TGCGCCAGCAGCTCAGGGACTAGCGGGAGGCCCTACGAGCAGTACTTC.

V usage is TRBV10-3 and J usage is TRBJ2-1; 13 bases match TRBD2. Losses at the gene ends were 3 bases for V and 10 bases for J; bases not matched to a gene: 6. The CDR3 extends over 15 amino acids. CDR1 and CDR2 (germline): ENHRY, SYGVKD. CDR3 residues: CAISDSTSGRTEQFF. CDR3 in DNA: TGTGCCATCAGTGATTCGACTAGCGGGAGGACGGAGCAGTTCTTC.

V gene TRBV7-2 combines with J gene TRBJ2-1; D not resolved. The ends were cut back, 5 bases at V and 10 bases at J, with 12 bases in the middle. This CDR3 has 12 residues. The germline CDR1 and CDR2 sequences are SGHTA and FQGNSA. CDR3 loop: CASSPSRWEQFF. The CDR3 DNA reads TGTGCCAGCAGCCCGTCCAGGTGGGAGCAGTTCTTC.

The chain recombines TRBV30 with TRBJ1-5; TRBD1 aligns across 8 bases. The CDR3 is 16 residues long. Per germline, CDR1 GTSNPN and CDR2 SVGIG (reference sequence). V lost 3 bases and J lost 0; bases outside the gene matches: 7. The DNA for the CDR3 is TGTGCCTGGAGGCCGGGACAGGAGTTTAGCAATCAGCCCCAGCATTTT. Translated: CAWRPGQEFSNQPQHF.

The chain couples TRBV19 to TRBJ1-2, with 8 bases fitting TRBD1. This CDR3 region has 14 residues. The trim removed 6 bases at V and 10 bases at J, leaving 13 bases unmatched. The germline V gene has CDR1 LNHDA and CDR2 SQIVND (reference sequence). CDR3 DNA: TGTGCCAGTAGGAGAAGACAGGGGAGAGATGACTACACCTTC. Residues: CASRRRQGRDDYTF.

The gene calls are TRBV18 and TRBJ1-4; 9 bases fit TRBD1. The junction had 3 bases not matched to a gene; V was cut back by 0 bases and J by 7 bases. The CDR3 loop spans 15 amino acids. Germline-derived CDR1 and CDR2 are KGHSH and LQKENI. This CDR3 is CASSPPTGGGEKLFF. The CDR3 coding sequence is TGTGCCAGCTCACCACCAACAGGGGGCGGTGAAAAACTGTTTTTT.

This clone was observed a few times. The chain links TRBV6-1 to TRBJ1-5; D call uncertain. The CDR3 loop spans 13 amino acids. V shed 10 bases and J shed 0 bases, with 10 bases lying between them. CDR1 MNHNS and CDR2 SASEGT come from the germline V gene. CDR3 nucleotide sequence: TGTGCCACTTGGAGTTTTAGCAATCAGCCCCAGCATTTT. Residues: CATWSFSNQPQHF.

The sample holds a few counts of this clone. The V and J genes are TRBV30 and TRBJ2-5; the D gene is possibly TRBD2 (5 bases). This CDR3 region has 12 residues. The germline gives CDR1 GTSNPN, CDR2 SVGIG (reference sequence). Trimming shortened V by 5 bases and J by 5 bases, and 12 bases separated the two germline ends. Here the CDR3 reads CAWARGGETQYF. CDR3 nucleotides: TGTGCCTGGGCACGGGGTGGGGAGACCCAGTACTTC.